This T cell receptor beta chain was sequenced for a study of beta chain features in type 1 diabetes (dated by TCRdb to 2016 to 2019). Some background on the complete study: Patients and healthy donors did not differ in mean age, gender distribution, total cell number or subset yield. A total of 107,917,701 sorted cells were examined across all samples, and RNA yield correlated strongly with the number of cells per subset. The study compared TCRB repertoires of sorted circulating CD4+ T cell subsets between recently diagnosed type 1 diabetes patients and matched healthy donors. Regulatory and stem cell-like memory subsets were obtained from only 8 patients and roughly 8 healthy donors, while naive and central memory subsets were obtained from all 30 or so donors.

V sheds 5 bases and J sheds 3 bases, leaving 11 bases between their ends. Based on the germline V gene, the CDR1 and CDR2 sequences are SGHTA and FQGNSA. The CDR3 covers 14 residues, taking in both the cysteine and the phenylalanine. Only the CDR3 part of the read is kept: 42 bases, read in frame from the first base. The entire isolated RNA was reverse transcribed using the High Capacity cDNA Reverse Transcription Kit, and thus expressed TCRB transcripts were sequenced. Deep immunoSEQ sequencing was applied to naive, central memory and regulatory T cell samples, giving an average of about 3.57 million total reads per sample. Sorted cells were lysed in RLT buffer and RNA was extracted with DNase-treated RNeasy Micro or Mini kits, depending on cell number. Each cell subset was processed on its own to prevent cross-contamination, while patient and healthy donor samples were processed together. TCRB sequences were amplified from cDNA with the immunoSEQ multiplex PCR, producing 87-bp fragments spanning the CDR3 region. Sequencing of the amplicons was done on the Illumina HiSeq platform. The published analysis was carried out like this. Synthetic template baselines were used to correct PCR bias computationally, reads within Hamming distance 2 were collapsed together, and singletons that could not be merged were discarded. Reads were aligned against IMGT so that V, D and J genes, CDR3 length and insertions or deletions at six rearrangement sites could be assigned. Clonotype counts were normalized to sorted cell number within each subset before computing true diversity and Gini coefficients with the tcR R package. Repertoire sharing was quantified using the overlap coefficient calculated on TCRB nucleotide sequences. Drawn from immuneACCESS, this table holds only the in-frame rearrangements with V and J called that TCRdb kept. Clones are partly lost; checked studies trace under half to an unresolved V gene and leave the rest unexplained. V and J calls plus clone size are reproduced from that table; the DNA served to infer D and trimming. The sample contains more than 300,000 clones, over 9% of them found a single time. The leading ten clones occupy 0.6% of the sample.

Results the study describes overall, beyond this receptor: Only small numbers of individuals were included in the HLA sub-analyses, which left unresolved whether HLA type had any influence on TCRB rearrangement. At VDJ recombination sites, patients with type 1 diabetes made fewer insertions and deleted more nucleotides, a pattern implying thymic rearrangement abnormalities. Because cDNA rather than genomic DNA was sequenced, highly expressing activated cells could have been over-represented, although no difference in activation and CD3 levels was found between groups. PCR might favor shorter templates, but patient and control samples were amplified and corrected together, so any skew would affect both groups equally. In all four CD4+ subsets, TCRB CDR3 length was moderately but significantly shorter in type 1 diabetes patients. Naive, central memory and regulatory TCRB repertoires appeared to be more similar among patients than among healthy donors.

The table lists this clone with many counts. The clone's antigen remains unknown. Per-nucleotide qualities are absent, and no much larger clonotype sits a single base away. Each donor gave one peripheral blood draw, averaging approximately 120 mL, which was collected into heparinised tubes. Naive, central memory, regulatory and stem cell-like memory CD4+ T cells were sorted on a BD FACSAria II using a panel including CD45RO, CCR7, CD25, CD127, CD95 and CD27. A purity above 98% was achieved for all sorted populations. Right away, PBMCs were isolated by Lymphoprep density gradient centrifugation and were stained directly, with no culture step. So that batch effects would be minimized, each experiment stained and sorted samples in pairs, pairing one healthy donor with one patient.

The specimen sequenced was central memory CD4+ T cells from blood. This TCR derives from a man aged 30-40 years with type 1 diabetes. This receptor chain uses TRBV7-2 and TRBJ1-5; a confident D gene designation cannot be given. CDR3 region: CASSRWTDNQPQHF. Here is the DNA: TGTGCCAGCAGCCGATGGACGGACAATCAGCCCCAGCATTTT.